The sequence of this T cell receptor (beta chain) was determined in a study of cytomegalovirus exposure and HLA in healthy donors. This CDR3 has 14 residues. V was clipped by 0 bases and J by 5 bases; unmatched bases: 1. From germline, CDR1 is SGHRS and CDR2 YFSETQ. Clones were read by immunoSEQ multiplex PCR, and TCRdb kept only the in-frame ones, dropping some. Here the sample spans under 150,000 clones, about 87% being singletons. The chain links TRBV5-1 to TRBJ2-1, with 8 bases lining up with TRBD2. The specimen was PBMCs. The TCR comes from a man younger than 30 in good health and CMV-seropositive. The CDR3 DNA reads as TGCGCCAGCAGCTTGGGACTAGCGAACAATGAGCAGTTCTTC. Translation: CASSLGLANNEQFF. The full variable domain, with the rest looked up from reference TRBV5-1 and TRBJ2-1, is KAGVTQTPRYLIKTRGQQVTLSCSPISGHRSVSWYQQTPGQGLQFLFEYFSETQRNKGNFPGRFSGRQFSNSRSEMNVSTLELGDSALYLCASSLGLANNEQFFGPGTRLTVL.